This is a list of T cell receptor beta chains from one sample in a study of T cell responses to AZD1222 COVID-19 vaccine. This table comes from immunoSEQ multiplex PCR, and its TCRdb copy is limited to in-frame clones, with some not included. In the table there are about 190,000 clones, around 89% of which are singletons. This material consisted of peripheral blood, taken on day 0 of AZD1222 vaccination. The receptors were sampled from an adult in good health. CDR3s include the opening cysteine and the closing phenylalanine or tryptophan. A D gene is named only where the DNA matches it firmly. Some rows have no size entry. The others give once, few or many, or a class for an expanded clone.

d_call: -
clone_size: few
v_call: TRBV4-1
j_call: TRBJ2-7
cdr3_nt: TGCGCCAGCAGCCAAGATCATACCAGGGCCACCTACGAGCAGTACTTC
cdr3_aa: CASSQDHTRATYEQYF

d_call: TRBD2
clone_size: -
v_call: TRBV11-3
j_call: TRBJ2-5
cdr3_nt: TGTGCCAGCAGCTTTGGACTAGCGGGAACCTATCAAGAGACCCAGTACTTC
cdr3_aa: CASSFGLAGTYQETQYF

d_call: -
clone_size: -
v_call: TRBV4-2
j_call: TRBJ2-5
cdr3_nt: TGTGCCAGCAGCCAAGTTTATGGGGGGGGGCTGGAGACCCAGTACTTC
cdr3_aa: CASSQVYGGGLETQYF

d_call: -
clone_size: -
v_call: TRBV2
j_call: TRBJ1-6
cdr3_nt: TGTGCCAGCAGGGAATACACGACAGGAAAGGTCGATAATTCACCCCTCCACTTT
cdr3_aa: CASREYTTGKVDNSPLHF

d_call: -
clone_size: -
v_call: TRBV3-1/TRBV3-2
j_call: TRBJ1-5
cdr3_nt: TGTGCCAGCAGCCAAGACAGGTTTCAGCCCCAGCATTTT
cdr3_aa: CASSQDRFQPQHF

d_call: TRBD2
clone_size: -
v_call: TRBV6-2/TRBV6-3
j_call: TRBJ2-1
cdr3_nt: TGTGCCAGCAGCCTAGCGGCTTACAATGAGCAGTTCTTC
cdr3_aa: CASSLAAYNEQFF

d_call: -
clone_size: -
v_call: TRBV7-2
j_call: TRBJ1-2
cdr3_nt: TGTGCCAGCAGCTTTACAGGCGGGGGCTATGGCTACACCTTC
cdr3_aa: CASSFTGGGYGYTF

d_call: -
clone_size: -
v_call: TRBV9
j_call: TRBJ1-5
cdr3_nt: TGTGCCAGCAGCGTTGGCGTTAATCAGCCCCAGCATTTT
cdr3_aa: CASSVGVNQPQHF

d_call: TRBD1
clone_size: once
v_call: TRBV6-5
j_call: TRBJ2-7
cdr3_nt: TGTGCCAGCAGTTACTCGGAGGGACAGGGATACGAGCAGTACTTC
cdr3_aa: CASSYSEGQGYEQYF

d_call: -
clone_size: -
v_call: TRBV4-2
j_call: TRBJ2-4
cdr3_nt: TGTGCCAGCAGCCAAAGGGGGGCATCTACCAAAAACATTCAGTACTTC
cdr3_aa: CASSQRGASTKNIQYF

d_call: -
clone_size: -
v_call: TRBV6-5
j_call: TRBJ2-1
cdr3_nt: TGTGCCAGCAGTTTTTCGGGAGAAAATTACAATGAGCAGTTCTTC
cdr3_aa: CASSFSGENYNEQFF

d_call: TRBD2
clone_size: -
v_call: TRBV11-2
j_call: TRBJ2-5
cdr3_nt: TGTGCCAGCAGCTTATTCGTCCTAGCGGGGACCCGGGAGACCCAGTACTTC
cdr3_aa: CASSLFVLAGTRETQYF

d_call: TRBD1
clone_size: once
v_call: TRBV4-2
j_call: TRBJ1-1
cdr3_nt: TGTGCCAGCAGCCAAGATCTCCACAGGGGCATGACTGAAGCTTTCTTT
cdr3_aa: CASSQDLHRGMTEAFF

d_call: TRBD1
clone_size: -
v_call: TRBV29-1
j_call: TRBJ1-1
cdr3_nt: TGCAGCGTTGACCGCCGCCTCAGGGGGCCGGACACTGAAGCTTTCTTT
cdr3_aa: CSVDRRLRGPDTEAFF

d_call: TRBD2
clone_size: -
v_call: TRBV4-3
j_call: TRBJ2-2
cdr3_nt: TGCGCCAGCAGCCAAGATTTAGCGGGGGGTGGGGAGCTGTTTTTT
cdr3_aa: CASSQDLAGGGELFF

d_call: TRBD1
clone_size: once
v_call: TRBV6-5
j_call: TRBJ2-1
cdr3_nt: TGTGCCAGCAGTCAGACAGGGGGGATCTACAATGAGCAGTTCTTC
cdr3_aa: CASSQTGGIYNEQFF